These T cell receptor beta chains were read from a single sample in a study of cytomegalovirus exposure and HLA in healthy donors. Assay used: immunoSEQ multiplex PCR; TCRdb lists only in-frame clones, some missing. The repertoire holds some 130,000 clones, with roughly 78% as singletons. Sequencing input: PBMCs. The receptors derive from a man younger than 45 in good health. Each CDR3 is given with its conserved first and last residue. Each record gives: J gene, V gene, D gene, clone size, CDR3 DNA, CDR3 protein. D genes are given only for firm matches. Part of the rows lack a size; the others show once, few, many or a class for expanded clones.

TRBJ1-1,TRBV6-1,-,-,TGTGCCAGCAGCCCCAGGGAAGTGGCTGAAGCTTTCTTT,CASSPREVAEAFF
TRBJ2-7,TRBV9,-,-,TGTGCCAGCAGCGTAGGTTCGGAGGAGAATTCCTACGAGCAGTACTTC,CASSVGSEENSYEQYF
TRBJ2-3,TRBV9,TRBD2,few,TGTGCCACCACTAGCGGGAGGGAGAGCACAGATACGCAGTATTTT,CATTSGRESTDTQYF
TRBJ1-1,TRBV6-5,-,-,TGTGCCATCACTCAAACAGGGTACAACACTGAAGCTTTCTTT,CAITQTGYNTEAFF
TRBJ2-3,TRBV5-8,-,-,TGTGCCAGCAGCACTAGCACAGATACGCAGTATTTT,CASSTSTDTQYF
TRBJ1-1,TRBV28,TRBD1,few,TGTGCCAGCAGGCTCGTACCAGGGGGGAACACTGAAGCTTTCTTT,CASRLVPGGNTEAFF
TRBJ2-5,TRBV5-1,-,-,TGCGCCAGCAGCTTCAGGTCGGCGAGAGAGACCCAGTACTTC,CASSFRSARETQYF
TRBJ2-5,TRBV5-1,-,-,TGCGCCAGCAGCCAAGACGGGGGAGGAGAGACCCAGTACTTC,CASSQDGGGETQYF
TRBJ1-4,TRBV4-1,TRBD1,-,TGCGCCAGCAGCCAAGATCGGACAGGGGAAAATGAAAAACTGTTTTTT,CASSQDRTGENEKLFF
TRBJ2-7,TRBV5-5,-,-,TGTGCCAGCAGCTTGGGACAGGAGCAGTACTTC,CASSLGQEQYF
TRBJ2-3,TRBV18,-,few,TGTGCCAGCTCACCATCGAGGGGGAGCACAGATACGCAGTATTTT,CASSPSRGSTDTQYF
TRBJ2-3,TRBV6-4,TRBD2,-,TGTGCCAGCAGTGACCGCGGGCTAGCGGCAGATACGCAGTATTTT,CASSDRGLAADTQYF
TRBJ1-2,TRBV5-8,TRBD1,-,TGTGCCAGCAGCCCCGACAGGGGACGAGGCGGCTACACCTTC,CASSPDRGRGGYTF
TRBJ2-7,TRBV2,TRBD1,-,TGTGCCAGCAGTGGTACCACGACAGGGAGTCTCGAGCAGTACTTC,CASSGTTTGSLEQYF
TRBJ2-5,TRBV9,TRBD2,-,TGTGCCAGCAGCGACCAGACTAGCGGAGAGACCCAGTACTTC,CASSDQTSGETQYF
TRBJ2-2,TRBV15,-,-,TGTGCCACCAGCGAGGGGGCCGGGGAGCTGTTTTTT,CATSEGAGELFF
TRBJ1-2,TRBV11-1,-,-,TGTGCCAGCAGCTTGTCCAGCGGATGGGGGGACACCTTC,CASSLSSGWGDTF
TRBJ2-5,TRBV4-3,-,-,TGCGCCAGCAGCCATTCCGGGGAGACCCAGTACTTC,CASSHSGETQYF
TRBJ1-2,TRBV25-1,-,-,TGTGCCAGCAGTGATTCCTCTTTGGGGGGAAACTATGGCTACACCTTC,CASSDSSLGGNYGYTF
TRBJ2-1,TRBV7-6,TRBD2,-,TGTGCCAGCAGCCCCGGGGGGGCGGGAAGCTACAATGAGCAGTTCTTC,CASSPGGAGSYNEQFF
TRBJ2-2,TRBV5-1,TRBD2,-,TGCGCCAGCAGCGCCGCTAGCGGGAGGGAGACCGGGGAGCTGTTTTTT,CASSAASGRETGELFF
TRBJ2-7,TRBV28,TRBD1,once,TGTGCCAGCGACAGGGGCTACGAGCAGTACTTC,CASDRGYEQYF
TRBJ2-7,TRBV7-9,-,once,TGTGCCAGCCCCGACGAGCAGTACTTC,CASPDEQYF
TRBJ2-7,TRBV11-3,TRBD2,-,TGTGCCAGCAGCTTTACTAGCGGGATCCACGAGCAGTACTTC,CASSFTSGIHEQYF
TRBJ1-1,TRBV18,-,-,TGTGCCAGCTCACCACGGGGAGATGCCATGAACACTGAAGCTTTCTTT,CASSPRGDAMNTEAFF
TRBJ2-7,TRBV6-1,-,-,TGTGCCACCCGGACACCCTACGAGCAGTACTTC,CATRTPYEQYF
TRBJ1-1,TRBV7-6,TRBD1,-,TGTGCCAGCAGCCGGGGACAGAGGAACACTGAAGCTTTCTTT,CASSRGQRNTEAFF
TRBJ2-1,TRBV27,-,few,TGTGCCAGCAGTTTATCGGACATAGGGGTGGATAGGACGAGGTTCTTC,CASSLSDIGVDRTRFF
TRBJ1-2,TRBV30,-,few,TGTGCCTGGTACAGGAGTGGCTACACCTTC,CAWYRSGYTF
TRBJ1-1,TRBV6-1,-,-,TGTGCCAGCAGTACAAAAACAGGGCGGACTGAAGCTTTCTTT,CASSTKTGRTEAFF
TRBJ1-4,TRBV18,TRBD1,-,TGTGCCAGCTCACTTATGACAGGGCCTACGGAAAAACTGTTTTTT,CASSLMTGPTEKLFF
TRBJ1-1,TRBV6-5,TRBD1,-,TGTGCCAGCAGGCAGGGGGGCGCAAACACTGAAGCTTTCTTT,CASRQGGANTEAFF
TRBJ2-5,TRBV18,-,-,TGTGCCAGCTCACCTCCCAGCAGGGAGACCCAGTACTTC,CASSPPSRETQYF
TRBJ2-1,TRBV19,TRBD1,-,TGTGCCAGTAAACCCGACAGGGGTACAGGGAATGAGCAGTTCTTC,CASKPDRGTGNEQFF
TRBJ2-7,TRBV11-2,TRBD2,-,TGTGCCAGCAGCCTAGCGGGGGATCACTACGAGCAGTACTTC,CASSLAGDHYEQYF
TRBJ2-1,TRBV7-2,TRBD1,-,TGTGCCAGCAGCTTTCAGGGGGCTAGTGAGCAGTTCTTC,CASSFQGASEQFF
TRBJ1-2,TRBV7-2,-,-,TGTGCCAGCAGCTCACGGGGGGGCGGTGGCTACACCTTC,CASSSRGGGGYTF
TRBJ2-2,TRBV18,-,-,TGTGCCAGCTCACGTGATGGAGGGATCGGGGAGCTGTTTTTT,CASSRDGGIGELFF
TRBJ2-1,TRBV7-6,TRBD2,-,TGTGCCAGCAGCAGGCTCCCGGGACTAGCGGGAGAAGGTGAGCAGTTCTTC,CASSRLPGLAGEGEQFF
TRBJ1-1,TRBV7-9,-,once,TGTGCCAGCAGCTTGCGAGATGACACTGAAGCTTTCTTT,CASSLRDDTEAFF
TRBJ2-2,TRBV5-1,TRBD2,few,TGCGCCAGCAGCTTGTATGCCCGCCTAGCGGGGGGGACCGGGGAGCTGTTTTTT,CASSLYARLAGGTGELFF
TRBJ2-1,TRBV14,TRBD2,-,TGTGCCAGCAGCTATCTAGCGGGAGGGCCCTTCCGGGAGCAGTTCTTC,CASSYLAGGPFREQFF
TRBJ1-2,TRBV7-9,-,once,TGTGCCAGCAGCTTCTTTCGGGGAGGGGATGGCTACACCTTC,CASSFFRGGDGYTF
TRBJ2-3,TRBV27,TRBD2,-,TGTGCCAGCAGTTTCCTCACTGGACTAGCGGGATCCACAGATACGCAGTATTTT,CASSFLTGLAGSTDTQYF
TRBJ2-7,TRBV15,-,-,TGTGCCACCAGCAGAGATTATGGGGAGCGTCTGGGTGGCGAGCAGTACTTC,CATSRDYGERLGGEQYF
TRBJ2-3,TRBV12-5,-,-,TGTGCTAGTGGTTTGAATCTGGATACGCAGTATTTT,CASGLNLDTQYF
TRBJ2-7,TRBV7-9,TRBD1,-,TGTGCCAGCAGCTTCGGGACAGGGGACGAGCAGTACTTC,CASSFGTGDEQYF
TRBJ2-3,TRBV30,TRBD1,-,TGTGCCTGTGGGACAGGGGATAGGACAGATACGCAGTATTTT,CACGTGDRTDTQYF
TRBJ2-2,TRBV10-1,-,-,TGCGCCAGCCAGCCGGGACAGAACACCGGGGAGCTGTTTTTT,CASQPGQNTGELFF
TRBJ1-5,TRBV18,-,-,TGTGCCAGCTCACCAGGGTCGGGGAGCAATCAGCCCCAGCATTTT,CASSPGSGSNQPQHF
TRBJ1-2,TRBV27,-,-,TGTGCCAGCAGTCAATCAGGGGATGGCTACACCTTC,CASSQSGDGYTF
TRBJ1-2,TRBV28,-,-,TGTGCCACCTCGCGGGGAGATGGCTACACCTTC,CATSRGDGYTF